This section outlines one TCR beta chain sequence together with its context. The data derive from a study of blood T cell repertoires in COVID-19. Clones were sequenced by immunoSEQ multiplex PCR, and TCRdb holds only the in-frame ones, with some missing. The sample carries approximately 170,000 clones, 80% to 95% recorded once. The CDR3 has 18 amino acids. Germline V gives CDR1 SGHVS, CDR2 FQNEAQ. V shed 0 bases, J shed 2 bases, and the junction held 13 bases outside the gene matches. V and J are TRBV7-8 and TRBJ2-7; 7 bases agree with TRBD2. This TCR derives from a woman aged 60-70 years with COVID-19, enrolled during active disease. The sequenced sample consisted of peripheral blood. CDR3: CASSLAPFRSGATYEQYF. The CDR3 bases are TGTGCCAGCAGCTTAGCGCCCTTTCGAAGCGGGGCTACCTACGAGCAGTACTTC.